The 5 T cell receptor beta chains presented below share a single source sample, sequenced in a study of cytomegalovirus exposure and HLA in healthy donors. This PCR relied on a set of 60 Vbeta primers and 13 Jbeta primers. Generated by immunoSEQ multiplex PCR, the TCRdb table keeps only in-frame clones and is missing some. Of 150,000 or so clones in the sample, about 70% were seen once. The sample consisted of PBMCs. These receptors came from a man aged 30 to 45 in good health and CMV-seropositive.

Worth noting for this clone: An end of the junction differs from the germline gene, which may be a read error. This same CDR3 is encoded by further DNA sequences in the sample. The chain recombines TRBV5-4 with TRBJ1-3, with unresolved D. The CDR3 totals 16 residues. Germline CDR1 and CDR2: SGHNT and YYREEE (reference sequence). Here the CDR3 reads CASSDGLNGSGNTIYF. DNA of the CDR3: TGTGCTAGCAGCGATGGACTTAACGGCTCTGGAAACACCATATATTTT.

This sequence joins TRBV5-5 and TRBJ2-2; the match to TRBD2 covers 13 bases. CDR3 length: 18 amino acids. J was trimmed by 1 base and V by 5 bases; bases with no gene match: 8. Germline loops: CDR1 SGHKS, CDR2 YYEKEE (reference sequence). This chain's CDR3 is CASSWTSGSHLNTGELFF. The CDR3 DNA is TGTGCCAGCAGTTGGACTAGCGGGAGTCACCTGAACACCGGGGAGCTGTTTTTT.

V gene TRBV18 combines with J gene TRBJ1-2, with 12 bases identical to TRBD1. In germline, CDR1 is KGHSH, CDR2 LQKENI. V trimming: 2 bases; J trimming: 8 bases; junction bases outside the gene matches: 9. The CDR3 is 16 residues long. The CDR3, as DNA: TGTGCCAGCTCACCATGGGGACAGGGGGCCTGGGACGGCTACACCTTC. Protein sequence: CASSPWGQGAWDGYTF.

This clone was picked up a small number of times. The chain recombines TRBV10-3 with TRBJ1-1; D perhaps matches TRBD1 (5 bases). Trimming took 2 bases from V and 1 from J, leaving 5 bases between them. In germline, CDR1 is ENHRY, CDR2 SYGVKD. The CDR3 sequence is 13 residues long. The CDR3 DNA reads TGTGCCATCAGTGAGAGGGGGAACACTGAAGCTTTCTTT. Protein product: CAISERGNTEAFF.

Written as DNA, the CDR3 is TGTGCCAGCTTACTAGGCGGGAGTCCCTACGAGCAGTACTTC. The encoded protein is CASLLGGSPYEQYF. The J gene is TRBJ2-7, the V gene TRBV6-1; the match to TRBD2 covers 7 bases. Per the germline V gene, CDR1 is MNHNS and CDR2 is SASEGT. This CDR3 contains 14 residues. Trimming cost V 8 bases and J 2 bases; bases outside gene matches: 9.